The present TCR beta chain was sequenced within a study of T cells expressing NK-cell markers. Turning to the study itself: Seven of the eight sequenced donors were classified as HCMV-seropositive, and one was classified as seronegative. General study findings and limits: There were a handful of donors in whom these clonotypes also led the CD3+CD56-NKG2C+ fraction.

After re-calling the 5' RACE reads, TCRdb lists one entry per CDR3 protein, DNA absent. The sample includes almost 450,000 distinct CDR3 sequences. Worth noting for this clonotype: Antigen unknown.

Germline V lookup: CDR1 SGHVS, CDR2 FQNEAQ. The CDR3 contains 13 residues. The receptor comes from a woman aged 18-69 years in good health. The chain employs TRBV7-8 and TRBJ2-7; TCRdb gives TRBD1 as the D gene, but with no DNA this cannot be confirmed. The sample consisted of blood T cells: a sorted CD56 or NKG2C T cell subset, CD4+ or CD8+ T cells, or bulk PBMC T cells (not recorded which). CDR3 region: CASSLRTGDEQYF.